This TCR beta chain emerged from a study of cytomegalovirus exposure and HLA in healthy donors. Findings and caveats of the study: According to the study, 160 or so TCR beta chains were cytomegalovirus-associated.

Assay used: immunoSEQ multiplex PCR; TCRdb lists only in-frame clones, some missing. The data show approximately 72,000 clones, 94% seen once. In germline, CDR1 is SGHVS, CDR2 FQNEAQ. Between the trimmed V and J ends, which lost 4 bases and 8 bases, there was a span of 17 bases. The CDR3 runs to 14 residues. As concerns this clone: Its specificity is not known.

This TCR was recovered from a young woman in good health and CMV-seronegative. Sequencing was carried out using PBMCs. The gene calls are TRBV7-8 and TRBJ1-1; the D gene is possibly TRBD1 (5 bases). CDR3 amino acids: CASSYDRGLREAFF. CDR3 DNA: TGTGCCAGCAGCTACGACCGGGGGTTAAGGGAAGCTTTCTTT.